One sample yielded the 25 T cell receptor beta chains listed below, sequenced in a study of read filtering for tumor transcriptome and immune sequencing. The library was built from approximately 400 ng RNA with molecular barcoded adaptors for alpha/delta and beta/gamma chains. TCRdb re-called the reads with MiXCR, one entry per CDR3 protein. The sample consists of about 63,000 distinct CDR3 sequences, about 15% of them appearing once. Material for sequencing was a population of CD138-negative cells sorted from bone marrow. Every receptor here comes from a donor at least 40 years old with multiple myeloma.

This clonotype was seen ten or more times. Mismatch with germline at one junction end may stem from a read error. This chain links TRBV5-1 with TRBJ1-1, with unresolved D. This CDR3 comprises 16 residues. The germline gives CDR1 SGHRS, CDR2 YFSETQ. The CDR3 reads CASSEGTLDTNTEDFF. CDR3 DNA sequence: TGCGCCAGCAGCGAGGGTACCTTAGACACGAACACTGAAGATTTCTTT.

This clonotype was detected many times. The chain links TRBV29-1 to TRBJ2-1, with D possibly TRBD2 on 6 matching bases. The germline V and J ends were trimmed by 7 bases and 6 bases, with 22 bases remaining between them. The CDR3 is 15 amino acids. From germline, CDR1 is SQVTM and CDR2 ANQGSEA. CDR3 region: CSAGGWGTAGNEQFF. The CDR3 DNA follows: TGCAGCGCTGGGGGGTGGGGAACAGCCGGCAATGAGCAGTTCTTC.

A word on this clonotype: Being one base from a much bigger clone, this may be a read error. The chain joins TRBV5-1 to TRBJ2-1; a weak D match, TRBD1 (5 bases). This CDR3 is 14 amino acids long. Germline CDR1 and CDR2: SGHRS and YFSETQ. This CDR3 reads CASSLLARAHERFF. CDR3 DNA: TGCGCCAGCAGCTTGTTAGCCAGGGCTCATGAGCGGTTCTTC.

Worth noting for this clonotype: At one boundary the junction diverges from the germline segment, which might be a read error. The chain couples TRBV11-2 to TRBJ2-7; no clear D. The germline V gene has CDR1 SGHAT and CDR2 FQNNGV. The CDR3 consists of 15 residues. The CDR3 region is CASGISRVESYERYF. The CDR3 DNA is TGTGCCAGCGGCATCTCTCGTGTAGAGTCTTACGAGCGGTACTTC. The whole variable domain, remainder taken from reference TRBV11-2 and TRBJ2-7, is EAGVAQSPRYKIIEKRQSVAFWCNPISGHATLYWYQQILGQGPKLLIQFQNNGVVDDSQLPKDRFSAERLKGVDSTLKIQPAKLEDSAVYLCASGISRVESYERYFGPGTRLTVT.

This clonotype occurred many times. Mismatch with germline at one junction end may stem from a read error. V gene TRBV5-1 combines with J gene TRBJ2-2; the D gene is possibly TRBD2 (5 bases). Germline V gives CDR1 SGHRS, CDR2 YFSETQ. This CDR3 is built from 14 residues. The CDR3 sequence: CASSLGGNTGELSF. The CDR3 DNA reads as TGCGCCAGCAGCTTGGGGGGAAACACCGGGGAGCTGTCTTTT.

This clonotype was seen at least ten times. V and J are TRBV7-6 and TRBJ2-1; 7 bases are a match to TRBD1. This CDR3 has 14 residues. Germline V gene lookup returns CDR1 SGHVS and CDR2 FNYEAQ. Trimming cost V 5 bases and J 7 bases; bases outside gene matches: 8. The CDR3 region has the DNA TGTGCCAGCAGCGTGAGGGACAGAAAAAATGAGCAGTTCTTC. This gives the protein CASSVRDRKNEQFF. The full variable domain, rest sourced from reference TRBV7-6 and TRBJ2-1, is GAGVSQSPRYKVTKRGQDVALRCDPISGHVSLYWYRQALGQGPEFLTYFNYEAQQDKSGLPNDRFSAERPEGSISTLTIQRTEQRDSAMYRCASSVRDRKNEQFFGPGTRLTVL.

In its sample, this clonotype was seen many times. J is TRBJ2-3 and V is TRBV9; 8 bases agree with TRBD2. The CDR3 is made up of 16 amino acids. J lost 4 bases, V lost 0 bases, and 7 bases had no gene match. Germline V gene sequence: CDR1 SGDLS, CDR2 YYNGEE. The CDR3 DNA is TGTGCCAGCAGCGTAGCTAGCGGGCTAAGAGCAGATACGCAGTATTTT. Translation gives CASSVASGLRADTQYF.

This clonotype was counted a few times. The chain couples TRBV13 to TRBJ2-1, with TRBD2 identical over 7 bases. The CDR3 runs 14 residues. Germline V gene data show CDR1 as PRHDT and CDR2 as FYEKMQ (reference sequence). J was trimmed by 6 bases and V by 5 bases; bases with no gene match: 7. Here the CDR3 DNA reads TGTGCCAGCAGCCATAGCGGGCTACGCAATGAGCAGTTCTTC. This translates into CASSHSGLRNEQFF. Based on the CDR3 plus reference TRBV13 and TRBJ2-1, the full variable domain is AAGVIQSPRHLIKEKRETATLKCYPIPRHDTVYWYQQGPGQDPQFLISFYEKMQSDKGSIPDRFSAQQFSDYHSELNMSSLELGDSALYFCASSHSGLRNEQFFGPGTRLTVL.

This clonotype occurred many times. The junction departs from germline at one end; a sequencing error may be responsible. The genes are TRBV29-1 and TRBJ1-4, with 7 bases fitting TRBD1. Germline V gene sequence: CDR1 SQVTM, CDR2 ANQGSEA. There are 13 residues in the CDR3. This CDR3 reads CSVKDRVGEKLFF. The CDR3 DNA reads TGCAGCGTTAAAGACAGGGTGGGTGAAAAACTGTTTTTT.

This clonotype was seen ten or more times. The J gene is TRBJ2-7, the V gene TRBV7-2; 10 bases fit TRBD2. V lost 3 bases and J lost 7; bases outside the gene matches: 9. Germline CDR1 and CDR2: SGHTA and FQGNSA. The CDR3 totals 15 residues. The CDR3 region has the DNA TGTGCCAGCAGCTTGACGCTAGCGGGAGTCGGGGAGCAGTACTTC. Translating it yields CASSLTLAGVGEQYF.

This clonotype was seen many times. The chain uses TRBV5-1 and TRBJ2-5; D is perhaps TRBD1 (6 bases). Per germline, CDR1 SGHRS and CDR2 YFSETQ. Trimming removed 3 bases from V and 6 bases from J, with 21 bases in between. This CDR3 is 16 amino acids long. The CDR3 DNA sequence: TGCGCCAGCAGCTCCAGCCCGACAGGAGGAATGAAGACCCAGTACTTC. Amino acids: CASSSSPTGGMKTQYF. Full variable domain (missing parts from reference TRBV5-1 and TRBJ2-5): KAGVTQTPRYLIKTRGQQVTLSCSPISGHRSVSWYQQTPGQGLQFLFEYFSETQRNKGNFPGRFSGRQFSNSRSEMNVSTLELGDSALYLCASSSSPTGGMKTQYFGPGTRLLVL.

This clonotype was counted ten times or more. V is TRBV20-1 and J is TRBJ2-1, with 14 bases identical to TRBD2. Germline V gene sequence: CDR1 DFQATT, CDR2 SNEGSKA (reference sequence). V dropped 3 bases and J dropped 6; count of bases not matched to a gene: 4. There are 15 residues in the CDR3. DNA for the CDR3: TGCAGTGCTAGGAAGGGACTAGCGGGAGTCAATGAGCAGTTCTTC. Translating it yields CSARKGLAGVNEQFF.

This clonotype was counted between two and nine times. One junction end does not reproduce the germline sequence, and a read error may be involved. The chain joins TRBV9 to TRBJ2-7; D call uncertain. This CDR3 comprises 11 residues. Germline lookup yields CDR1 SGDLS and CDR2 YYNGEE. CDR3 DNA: TGTGCCAGCAGCCATTCCTGCGAGCAGTACTTC. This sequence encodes CASSHSCEQYF.

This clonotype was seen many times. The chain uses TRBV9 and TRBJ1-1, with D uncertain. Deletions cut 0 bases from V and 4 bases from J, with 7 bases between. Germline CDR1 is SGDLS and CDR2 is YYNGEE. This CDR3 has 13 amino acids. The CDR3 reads CASSVEWGTEAFF. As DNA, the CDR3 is TGTGCCAGCAGCGTAGAATGGGGCACTGAAGCTTTCTTT.

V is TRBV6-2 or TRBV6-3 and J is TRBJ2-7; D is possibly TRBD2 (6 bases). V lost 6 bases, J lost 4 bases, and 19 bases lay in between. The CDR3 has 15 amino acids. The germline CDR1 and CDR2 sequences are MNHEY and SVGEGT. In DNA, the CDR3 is TGTGCCAGCAGCTTGGAGGGTCTAGCGCCATACGAGCAGTACTTC. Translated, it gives CASSLEGLAPYEQYF.

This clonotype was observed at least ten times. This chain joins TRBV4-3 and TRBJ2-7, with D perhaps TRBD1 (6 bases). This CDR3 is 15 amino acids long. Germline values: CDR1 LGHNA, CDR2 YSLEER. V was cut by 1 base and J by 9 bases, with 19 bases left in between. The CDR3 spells CASSQVVQGSIGQYF. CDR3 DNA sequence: TGCGCCAGCAGCCAAGTCGTACAGGGAAGTATAGGGCAGTACTTC.

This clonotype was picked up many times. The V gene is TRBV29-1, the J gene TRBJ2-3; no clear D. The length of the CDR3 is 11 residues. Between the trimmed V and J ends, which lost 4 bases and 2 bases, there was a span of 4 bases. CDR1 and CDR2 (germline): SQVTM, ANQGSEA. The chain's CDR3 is CSVAYTDTQYF. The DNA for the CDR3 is TGCAGCGTTGCCTACACAGATACGCAGTATTTT.

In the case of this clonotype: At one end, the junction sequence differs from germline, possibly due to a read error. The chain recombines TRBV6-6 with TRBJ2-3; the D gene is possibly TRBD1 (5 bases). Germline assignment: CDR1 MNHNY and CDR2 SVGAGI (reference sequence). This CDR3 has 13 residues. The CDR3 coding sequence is TGTGCCAGCAGTTACTCGACTGGGGCTACGCAGGATTTT. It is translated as CASSYSTGATQDF.

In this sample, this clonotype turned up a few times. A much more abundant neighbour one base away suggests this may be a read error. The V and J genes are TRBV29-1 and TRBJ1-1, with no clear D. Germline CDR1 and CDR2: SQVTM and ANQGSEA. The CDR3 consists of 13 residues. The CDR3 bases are TGCAGCGTTGTACAGTCCGGGAACACTGAAGCTTCCTTT. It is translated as CSVVQSGNTEASF.

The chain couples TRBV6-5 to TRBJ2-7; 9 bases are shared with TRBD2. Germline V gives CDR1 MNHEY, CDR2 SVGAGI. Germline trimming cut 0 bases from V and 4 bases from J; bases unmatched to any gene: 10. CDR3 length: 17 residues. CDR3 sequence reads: CASSYSKRLAAQYEQYF. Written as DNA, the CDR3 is TGTGCCAGCAGTTACTCGAAGAGACTAGCGGCACAGTACGAGCAGTACTTC.

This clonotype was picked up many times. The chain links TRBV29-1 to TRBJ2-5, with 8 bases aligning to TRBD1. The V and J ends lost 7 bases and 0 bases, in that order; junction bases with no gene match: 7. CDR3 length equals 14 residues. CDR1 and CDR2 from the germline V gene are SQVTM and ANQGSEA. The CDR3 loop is CSAAGQEYQETQYF. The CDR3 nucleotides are TGCAGCGCCGCGGGACAGGAGTACCAAGAGACCCAGTACTTC.

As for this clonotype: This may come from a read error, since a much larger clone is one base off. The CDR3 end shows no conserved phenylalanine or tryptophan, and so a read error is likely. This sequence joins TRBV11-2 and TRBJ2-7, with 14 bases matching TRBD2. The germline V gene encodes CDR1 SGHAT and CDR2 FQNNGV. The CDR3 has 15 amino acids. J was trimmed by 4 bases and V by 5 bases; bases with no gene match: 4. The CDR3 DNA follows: TGTGCCAGCAGCGCATGGACTAGCGGGAGGTACGAGCAGTACTCC. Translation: CASSAWTSGRYEQYS.

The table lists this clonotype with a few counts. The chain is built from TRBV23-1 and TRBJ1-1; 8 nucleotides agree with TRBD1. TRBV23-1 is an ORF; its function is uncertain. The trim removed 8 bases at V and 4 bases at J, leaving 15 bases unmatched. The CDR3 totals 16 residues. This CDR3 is CASRDRHDMLSTEAFF. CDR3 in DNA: TGCGCCAGCCGGGACAGGCATGACATGTTGAGCACTGAAGCTTTCTTT.

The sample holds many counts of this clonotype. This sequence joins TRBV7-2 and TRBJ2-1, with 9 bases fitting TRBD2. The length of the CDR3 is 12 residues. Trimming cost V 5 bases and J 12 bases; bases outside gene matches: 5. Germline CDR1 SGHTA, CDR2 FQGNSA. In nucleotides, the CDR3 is TGTGCCAGCAGCATCGGACTAGCGATGCAGTTCTTC. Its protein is CASSIGLAMQFF. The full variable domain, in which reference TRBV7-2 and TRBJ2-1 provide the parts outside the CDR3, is GAGVSQSPSNKVTEKGKDVELRCDPISGHTALYWYRQSLGQGLEFLIYFQGNSAPDKSGLPSDRFSAERTGGSVSTLTIQRTQQEDSAVYLCASSIGLAMQFFGPGTRLTVL.

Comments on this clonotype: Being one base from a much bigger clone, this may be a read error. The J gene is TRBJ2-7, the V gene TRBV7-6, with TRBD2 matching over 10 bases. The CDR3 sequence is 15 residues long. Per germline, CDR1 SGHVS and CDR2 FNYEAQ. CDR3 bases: TGTGTCAGCAGCAGGACTAGCGGATACTCCTACGAGCAGTACTTC. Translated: CVSSRTSGYSYEQYF.